This TCR beta chain was identified during a study of T cells in Graves' hyperthyroidism and ophthalmopathy. Study-wide background: Any treatment followed the collection of peripheral blood at initial diagnosis.

Criteria for exclusion of patients were uncontrolled infection, other autoimmune disease, pregnancy or lactation. Source material for PBMCs was about 11 ml fresh peripheral blood. Trimming cost V 4 bases and J 4 bases; bases outside gene matches: 17. The CDR3 sequence is 18 residues long. The germline gives CDR1 SGHDN, CDR2 FVKESK. The table lists this clonotype with many counts. TCR beta CDR3 regions were amplified from RNA transcripts. First-round RT-PCR with HTBI primers amplified the TCR CDR3 region. TCRdb reprocessed the multiplex PCR reads via MiXCR and lists one record per CDR3 protein. The sample includes more than 500,000 distinct CDR3 sequences, about 16% seen only once; the top ten take 29%.

This rearrangement joins TRBV14 to TRBJ2-3; 7 bases align to TRBD2. This clonotype was sampled from a woman aged 25 to 39 with Graves' ophthalmopathy. Sequenced material: blood. Here the CDR3 reads CASSLPGGRVPNSDTQYF. The CDR3 DNA follows: TGTGCCAGCAGCCTCCCTGGAGGGAGGGTTCCCAATTCAGATACGCAGTATTTT.